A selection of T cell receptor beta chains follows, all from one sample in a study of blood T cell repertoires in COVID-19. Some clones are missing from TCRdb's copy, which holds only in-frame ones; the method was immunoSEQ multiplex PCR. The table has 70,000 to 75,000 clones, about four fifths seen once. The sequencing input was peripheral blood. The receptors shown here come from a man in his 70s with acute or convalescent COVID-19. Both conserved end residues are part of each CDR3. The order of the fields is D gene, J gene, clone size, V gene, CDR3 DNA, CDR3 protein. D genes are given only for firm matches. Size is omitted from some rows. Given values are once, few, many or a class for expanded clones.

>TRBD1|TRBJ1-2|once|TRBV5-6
TGTGCCAGCAGCTCGGGACAGGGGGCGGAATACTATGGCTACACCTTC
CASSSGQGAEYYGYTF
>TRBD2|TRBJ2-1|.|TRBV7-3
TGTGCCAGCAGCTTCCCGGCGGGAGGGAGGGATGAGCAGTTCTTC
CASSFPAGGRDEQFF
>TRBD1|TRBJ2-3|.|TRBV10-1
TGCGCCAGCAGTCCAGGGGGCGCAAGGGATACGCAGTATTTT
CASSPGGARDTQYF
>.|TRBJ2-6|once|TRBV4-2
TGTGCCAGCAGCCAAGTCGGAGTCAGCTCTGGGGCCAACGTCCTGACTTTC
CASSQVGVSSGANVLTF
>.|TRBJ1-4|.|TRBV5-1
TGCGCCAGCAGCTTGGGCCGGGGGGCTAATGAAAAACTGTTTTTT
CASSLGRGANEKLFF
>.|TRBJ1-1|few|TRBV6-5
TGTGCCAGCAGCCGATCTCTAAACACTGAAGCTTTCTTT
CASSRSLNTEAFF
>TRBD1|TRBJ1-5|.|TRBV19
TGTGCCACCTCACCAGACAGGGGGTATCAGCCCCAGCATTTT
CATSPDRGYQPQHF
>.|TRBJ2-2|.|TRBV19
TGTGCCAGTAGTATAGTGGGACTGAACACCGGGGAGCTGTTTTTT
CASSIVGLNTGELFF
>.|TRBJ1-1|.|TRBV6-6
TGTGCCAGCAGTTTACCTCGGGAGGAAGCTTTCTTT
CASSLPREEAFF
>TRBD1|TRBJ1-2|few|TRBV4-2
TGTGCCAGCAGCCAAGAACGGACAGGGGGCTATGGCTACACCTTC
CASSQERTGGYGYTF
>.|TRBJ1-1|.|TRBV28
TGTGCCAGCAGTTCACAGGTGCCGCTGACGAACACTGAAGCTTTCTTT
CASSSQVPLTNTEAFF
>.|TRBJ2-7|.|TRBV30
TGTGCCTGGGAAAGCTTCCGGAGCTCCTACGAGCAGTACTTC
CAWESFRSSYEQYF
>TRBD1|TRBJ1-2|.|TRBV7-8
TGTGCCAGCAGCTTAGATTCGGGACAGCTCTATGGCTACACCTTC
CASSLDSGQLYGYTF
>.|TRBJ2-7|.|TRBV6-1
TGTGCCAGCAGTGAAATTTCAAGCGGCGCCTACGAGCAGTACTTC
CASSEISSGAYEQYF
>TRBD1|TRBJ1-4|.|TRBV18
TGTGCCAGCTCACCACAGGGGGCCTCTGAAAAACTGTTTTTT
CASSPQGASEKLFF
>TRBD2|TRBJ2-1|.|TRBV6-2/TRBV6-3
TGTGCCAGCAGTAGACGGACTAGCGGGATAATCTACAATGAGCAGTTCTTC
CASSRRTSGIIYNEQFF
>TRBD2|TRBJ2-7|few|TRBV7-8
TGTGCCAGCAGCCGGGGACTAGCGGGAGAGTTCTACGAGCAGTACTTC
CASSRGLAGEFYEQYF
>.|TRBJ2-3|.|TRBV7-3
TGTGCCAGCAGGAGCGCGGGGAGCACAGATACGCAGTATTTT
CASRSAGSTDTQYF
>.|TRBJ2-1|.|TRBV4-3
TGCGCCAGCAGCCAAGGGGGGAGGCTTGCCTCCTACAATGAGCAGTTCTTC
CASSQGGRLASYNEQFF
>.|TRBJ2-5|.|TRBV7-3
TGTGCCAGCAGCGCTACTAACAGGGCAGAGACCCAGTACTTC
CASSATNRAETQYF
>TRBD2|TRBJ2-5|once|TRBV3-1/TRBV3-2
TGTGCCAGCAGCCAAGCGCTAGCGGGAGTATCGGGGGAGACCCAGTACTTC
CASSQALAGVSGETQYF
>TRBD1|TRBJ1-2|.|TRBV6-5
TGTGCCAGCAGTACAGGGGGCGTGGGCTACACCTTC
CASSTGGVGYTF
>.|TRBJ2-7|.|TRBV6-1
TGTGCCAGCAGTGATATGTTACAGGGTACCGACGAGCAGTACTTC
CASSDMLQGTDEQYF
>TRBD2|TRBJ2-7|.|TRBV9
TGTGCCAGCAGCGTAGCGACTAGCGGGAGCCCCTACGAGCAGTACTTC
CASSVATSGSPYEQYF
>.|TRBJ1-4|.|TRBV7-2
TGTGCCAGCAGCTTGAGACAGTCAACTAATGAAAAACTGTTTTTT
CASSLRQSTNEKLFF
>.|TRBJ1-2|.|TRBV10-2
TGCGCCAGCAGTATGACAGAAGACGGCTACACCTTC
CASSMTEDGYTF
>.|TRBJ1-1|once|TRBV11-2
TGTGCCAGCACCCTCACGGGGGGCTTGGGTGAAGCTTTCTTT
CASTLTGGLGEAFF
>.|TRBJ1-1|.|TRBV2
TGTGCCAGCAGTGAAGGGGCAGACCAAAAAGCTTTCTTT
CASSEGADQKAFF
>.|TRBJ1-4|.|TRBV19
TGTGCCAGTAGTCCCCGGATGGGGGCCGAAGAAAAACTGTTTTTT
CASSPRMGAEEKLFF
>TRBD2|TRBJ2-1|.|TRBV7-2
TGTGCCAGCAGCTTAGATGGGACTAGCGGGAGTATGAGCTACAATGAGCAGTTCTTC
CASSLDGTSGSMSYNEQFF
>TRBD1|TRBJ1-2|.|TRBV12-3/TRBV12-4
TGTGCCAGCAGAAATACAGACAGGGGCGGCTACACCTTC
CASRNTDRGGYTF
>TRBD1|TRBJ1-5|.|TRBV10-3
TGTGCCAGCGGACAGGGACCCCGGCAGCATTTT
CASGQGPRQHF
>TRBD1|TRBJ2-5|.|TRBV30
TGTGCCTGGAATACCGGGACAGAACAAGAGACCCAGTACTTC
CAWNTGTEQETQYF
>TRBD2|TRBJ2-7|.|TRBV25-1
TGTGCCAGCAGTCGCCCTGGGGCTAGCGGGATCTACGAGCAGTACTTC
CASSRPGASGIYEQYF
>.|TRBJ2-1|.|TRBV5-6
TGTGCCAGCAGCTTGGGACATGTCCCGTTCTTC
CASSLGHVPFF
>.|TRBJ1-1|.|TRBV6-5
TGTGCCAGCAGTTTTAGGGGGGGCGGAACTGAAGCTTTCTTT
CASSFRGGGTEAFF
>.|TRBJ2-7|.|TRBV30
TGTGCCTGGAGTGTACCGCCCGCGCTGTACGAGCAGTACTTC
CAWSVPPALYEQYF
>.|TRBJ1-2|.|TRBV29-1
TGCGCGTTCCATCCCAGGGGCGGGAACTATGGCTACACCTTC
CAFHPRGGNYGYTF
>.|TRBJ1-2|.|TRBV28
TGTGCCAGCAGTTCCCTCCCGGGGAGGGCGGGTGGCTACACCTTC
CASSSLPGRAGGYTF
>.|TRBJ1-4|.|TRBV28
TGTGCCAGCAGTGAACCGACAACTGATCTGTTTTTT
CASSEPTTDLFF
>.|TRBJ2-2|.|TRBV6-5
TGTGCCAGCGAGGAAGGGGGAAGAGGAACCGGGGAGCTGTTTTTT
CASEEGGRGTGELFF
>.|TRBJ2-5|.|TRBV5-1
TGCGCCAGCAAAAGAGGATCCGGCCAAGAGACCCAGTACTTC
CASKRGSGQETQYF
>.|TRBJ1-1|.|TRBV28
TGTGCCAGCACGGACTCAGGTGACACTGAAGCTTTCTTT
CASTDSGDTEAFF
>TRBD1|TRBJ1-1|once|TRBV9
TGTGCCAGCAGCGAGAGATCAGGGGGCGGGGGAGCTTTCTTT
CASSERSGGGGAFF
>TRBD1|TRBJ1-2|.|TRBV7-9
TGTGCCAGCAGCTTAGAAGGGACAGGGGGGAAACTTGGTGGCTACACCTTC
CASSLEGTGGKLGGYTF
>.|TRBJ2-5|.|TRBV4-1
TGCGCCAGCAGCCGGATTACCAGCCGAGCAGGGGAAGAGACCCAGTACTTC
CASSRITSRAGEETQYF